Reported below is one TCR beta chain. This specimen belongs to a study of cytomegalovirus exposure and HLA in healthy donors. Trimming cost V 4 bases and J 0 bases, with 10 bases left between them. The CDR3 is made up of 15 amino acids. Germline-derived CDR1 and CDR2 are SNHLY and FYNNEI. Assay: immunoSEQ multiplex PCR; the TCRdb copy retains only in-frame clones and omits some. This sample has about 200,000 clones, with 87% found just once. The rearrangement links TRBV2 to TRBJ2-1; a weak D match, TRBD2 (6 bases). This TCR came from a woman in her late teens or twenties in good health and CMV-seropositive. Material for sequencing was PBMCs. Here the CDR3 reads CASSVTEGSYNEQFF. The CDR3 bases are TGTGCCAGCAGTGTAACGGAGGGCTCCTACAATGAGCAGTTCTTC.